The following is a T cell receptor (beta chain) sequence with its context. Its target is not known. Germline V gene data show CDR1 as GTSNPN and CDR2 as SVGIG (reference sequence). The CDR3 is 12 residues long. Trimming left V 7 bases short and J 3 bases short, with 10 bases between. The sequenced template was cDNA made from the entire isolated RNA. Clones were sequenced by immunoSEQ multiplex PCR, and TCRdb holds only the in-frame ones, with some missing. Altogether about 22,000 clones are present, under 60% being singletons, with the ten largest covering under 0.45%. The data were taken from a study of beta chain features in type 1 diabetes. General study results and limits: Researchers report that Type 1 diabetes patients had moderately but significantly shorter TCRB CDR3s across all four CD4+ subsets.

This receptor was obtained from a young man with type 1 diabetes. The sequencing input was stem cell memory CD4+ T cells from blood. This rearrangement joins TRBV30 to TRBJ1-3, with D perhaps TRBD1 (5 bases). The CDR3 nucleotides are TGTGCCTTCGGGACTGGTGGAAACACCATATATTTT. This gives the protein CAFGTGGNTIYF. Filled out from reference TRBV30 and TRBJ1-3, the complete variable domain reads SQTIHQWPATLVQPVGSPLSLECTVEGTSNPNLYWYRQAAGRGLQLLFYSVGIGQISSEVPQNLSASRPQDRQFILSSKKLLLSDSGFYLCAFGTGGNTIYFGEGSWLTVV.